Presented here are 31 T cell receptor beta chains from one specimen sequenced in a study of tumor and adjacent non-tumor tissue in lung cancer. No cell sorting was done before RNA was extracted from the tissue. The library came from three nested PCR rounds adapted from ARM-PCR protocols. MiXCR, applied by TCRdb to the multiplex PCR reads, yields one record per CDR3 protein. The data show tens of thousands of distinct CDR3 sequences, with under 85% seen just once and approximately 12% held by the top ten. Sequencing was performed on lung tumor tissue. These TCRs come from a woman between 50 and 59 years old with non-small cell lung cancer.

In the case of this clonotype: The CDR3 does not close with the conserved phenylalanine or tryptophan, likely indicating a read error. The DNA is left out, because the CDR3 cannot be placed on it with certainty; the CDR3 is given as TCRdb lists it. The gene calls are TRBV28 and TRBJ2-7; the table's D call, TRBD2, has no DNA check behind it. The CDR3 has 11 residues if both end residues are counted. Germline loops: CDR1 MDHEN, CDR2 SYDVKM. The CDR3: CTSTKGPLAYL.

The gene calls are TRBV5-6 and TRBJ1-6; no clear D. Per the germline V gene, CDR1 is SGHDT and CDR2 is YYEEEE. Trimming stripped 9 bases from V and 4 bases from J, with 17 bases between. CDR3 length: 15 residues. In DNA, the CDR3 is TGTGCCATCAGTTACCAGGTGATTTATAATTCACCCCTCCACTTT. Its protein product is CAISYQVIYNSPLHF.

Comments on this clonotype: One end of the junction varies from germline; a read error may be responsible. The chain combines TRBV6-6 with TRBJ2-5, with TRBD2 as a possible D gene (5 bases). The CDR3 runs to 12 residues. Germline CDR1 and CDR2: MNHNY and SVGAGI (reference sequence). The CDR3 is CTSSLAQETQYF. The CDR3 nucleotides are TGTACCAGCAGTTTAGCGCAGGAGACTCAGTACTTC.

This clonotype was counted ten times or more. The V call is TRBV28, the J call TRBJ1-6; 9 bases map to TRBD1. From germline, CDR1 is MDHEN and CDR2 SYDVKM. This CDR3 spans 15 amino acids. J lost 7 bases, V lost 4 bases, and 5 bases had no gene match. The CDR3 DNA is TGTGCCAGCAGTTCCTCCGGGACAGGGAATTCACCCCTCCACTTT. Translation gives CASSSSGTGNSPLHF.

This clonotype is classed as medium-sized (0.01 to 0.1%). This chain links TRBV4-2 with TRBJ2-5; 7 bases agree with TRBD2. This CDR3 spans 15 amino acids. Germline V gene data show CDR1 as LGHNA and CDR2 as YNFKEQ. V trimming: 1 base; J trimming: 2 bases; junction bases outside the gene matches: 4. The chain's CDR3 is CASSQVPGGQETQYF. The CDR3 nucleotides read TGTGCCAGCAGCCAAGTTCCGGGAGGACAAGAGACCCAGTACTTC.

In regard to this clonotype: An end of the junction does not agree with germline; a read error may underlie this. The chain is built from TRBV12-3 or TRBV12-4 and TRBJ1-2; D perhaps matches TRBD1 (5 bases). The CDR3 runs 12 residues. CDR3 protein: CANSPGAWRCTF. In nucleotides, the CDR3 is TGTGCCAACAGTCCTGGGGCCTGGAGGTGCACCTTC.

In its sample, this clonotype is medium-sized. This rearrangement joins TRBV11-3 to TRBJ1-5, with 7 bases matching TRBD1. Germline CDR1 SGHNT, CDR2 YENEEA. J gave up 5 bases and V 2 bases, and 21 bases lay outside the gene matches. CDR3 size: 20 residues. The CDR3 loop reads CASSLTATQGDRGDDQPQHF. CDR3 nucleotide sequence: TGTGCCAGCAGCTTAACCGCGACTCAGGGGGACCGAGGTGACGATCAGCCCCAGCATTTT.

As for this clonotype: This may arise from a read error, as a much more abundant clone is one base away. CDR3 sequence reads: CASSPEEHRDRGLGANVLTF. CDR3 nucleotide sequence: TGTGCCAGCAGCCCTGAAGAGCACAGGGACAGGGGGCTAGGGGCCAACGTCCTGACTTTC. The chain has TRBV7-9 and TRBJ2-6, with 12 bases identical to TRBD1. The CDR3 extends over 20 amino acids. CDR1 and CDR2 from the germline V gene are SEHNR and FQNEAQ (reference sequence). V lost 5 bases, J lost 4 bases, and 15 bases stayed unmatched.

Comments on this clonotype: The conserved phenylalanine or tryptophan normally closing the CDR3 is absent here, so this likely arose from a read error. The chain links TRBV4-1 to TRBJ2-3; D remains ambiguous. Germline V gives CDR1 MGHRA, CDR2 YSYEKL. V lost 0 bases and J lost 1, with 11 bases in between. The CDR3 sequence is 16 residues long. CDR3: CASSQDRLVGTDTQYL. Here the CDR3 DNA reads TGCGCCAGCAGCCAAGATCGGCTAGTTGGCACAGATACGCAGTATCTT.

About this clonotype itself: A read error is likely, as this CDR3 ends without the conserved phenylalanine or tryptophan. This chain uses TRBV28 with TRBJ2-7; 10 positions agree with TRBD1. The germline CDR1 and CDR2 sequences are MDHEN and SYDVKM. V lost 8 bases to trimming and J lost 6 bases; unmatched junction nucleotides: 7. The CDR3 has 13 amino acids. CDR3 DNA: TGTGCCAGCCGTCCCGGGACAGGGGTCGAGCAGTACATC. Translating gives CASRPGTGVEQYI.

Comment on this clonotype: The germline gene is not matched at one end of the junction; a read error may be the cause. The gene calls are TRBV6-5 and TRBJ2-7; 7 bases are shared with TRBD2. This CDR3 has 14 residues. Germline CDR1 reads MNHEY; CDR2 reads SVGAGI. The CDR3 DNA follows: TGTGTCAGCAGTTATCAGCGGGGAACATATGAGCAATACTTC. Translation: CVSSYQRGTYEQYF.

The V gene is TRBV6-6, the J gene TRBJ2-7, with D maybe TRBD2 (6 bases). The CDR3 runs 13 residues. Germline CDR1 and CDR2: MNHNY and SVGAGI (reference sequence). CDR3 residues: CTSSYSRGHRAPV. The DNA for the CDR3 is TGTACCAGCAGTTACTCGCGGGGTCATAGGGCCCCCGTC.

The CDR3 reads CASGRKENTEAFF. The CDR3 DNA sequence: TGTGCCAGTGGTCGGAAAGAGAACACTGAAGCTTTCTTT. The chain combines TRBV6-1 with TRBJ1-1, with D unresolved. The CDR3 runs 13 residues. From germline, CDR1 is MNHNS and CDR2 SASEGT. Trimming shortened V by 9 bases and J by 1 base, and 12 bases separated the two germline ends.

On this clonotype itself: One end of the junction does not line up with germline, which may come from a read error. The CDR3 reads CAGSQVHGPQETQYF. CDR3 nucleotide sequence: TGCGCCGGCAGCCAAGTACATGGTCCACAAGAGACCCAGTACTTC. The rearrangement joins TRBV4-1 to TRBJ2-5; no reliable D call. The CDR3 has 15 amino acids. Germline V gene data show CDR1 as MGHRA and CDR2 as YSYEKL.

The chain employs TRBV30 and TRBJ2-1; 14 bases map to TRBD2. Germline V gene sequence: CDR1 GTSNPN, CDR2 SVGIG (reference sequence). V was clipped by 4 bases and J by 9 bases; unmatched bases: 11. The CDR3 sequence is 16 residues long. The chain's CDR3 is CAWNYQRLAGGSEQFF. CDR3 in DNA: TGTGCCTGGAATTATCAGCGACTAGCGGGAGGGTCTGAGCAGTTCTTC.

This clonotype has a count of ten or more. Lacking the conserved final phenylalanine or tryptophan, this CDR3 likely reflects a read error. The J gene is TRBJ2-5, the V gene TRBV11-2; 8 nucleotides match TRBD2. There are 17 residues in the CDR3. The germline CDR1 and CDR2 sequences are SGHAT and FQNNGV. V lost 3 bases and J lost 2; bases outside the gene matches: 11. CDR3: CASSFSTTSAYQETQYL. The CDR3 bases are TGTGCCAGCAGCTTCTCAACGACTAGCGCGTATCAAGAGACCCAGTACCTC.

This clonotype was detected only once. The chain is built from TRBV29-1 and TRBJ2-1; D may match TRBD1 or TRBD2 (5 bases each). Germline CDR1 and CDR2: SQVTM and ANQGSEA. V lost 3 bases, J lost 9 bases, and 21 bases lay in between. The CDR3 covers 15 residues. The CDR3 region is CSVDSSGSGRGEQFF. CDR3 nucleotide sequence: TGCAGCGTTGATTCTTCAGGATCGGGAAGGGGTGAGCAGTTCTTC.

Notes on this clonotype: Relative to the germline gene, one junction end is altered; a read error may explain this. In DNA, the CDR3 is TGTGCCAGTAGTGTTGGTGGGAACACCTGGGAGCTGTTTTTT. As protein: CASSVGGNTWELFF. This chain links TRBV6-1 with TRBJ2-2, with D hard to call. Germline V lookup: CDR1 MNHNS, CDR2 SASEGT. This CDR3 has 14 residues.

Points on this clonotype: Compared with germline, one end of the junction differs, possibly owing to a read error. The rearrangement links TRBV12-3 or TRBV12-4 to TRBJ2-1; D unclear. This CDR3 has 14 amino acids. The CDR3 sequence is CVSSLNSGMVEQFF. CDR3 nucleotide sequence: TGTGTCAGCAGTTTGAATAGTGGCATGGTTGAGCAGTTCTTC.

Notes on this clonotype: At one end, the junction sequence differs from germline, possibly due to a read error. The CDR3 bases are TGTATCATCAGTGTACTAGCGGCGAACACCGGGGAGTTGTTTTTT. Translation gives CIISVLAANTGELFF. The chain couples TRBV10-3 to TRBJ2-2, with TRBD2 identical over 8 bases. Looked up from germline, CDR1 is ENHRY and CDR2 is SYGVKD. The CDR3 extends over 15 amino acids.

This clonotype was recorded only once. This rearrangement joins TRBV12-3 or TRBV12-4 to TRBJ1-4; possible D gene TRBD1, 5 bases. The ends were cut back, 6 bases at V and 8 bases at J, with 16 bases in the middle. The CDR3 covers 14 residues. The CDR3 reads CASSPDSPMEKLFF. The DNA for the CDR3 is TGTGCCAGCAGCCCTGACAGTCCCATGGAAAAACTGTTTTTT.

This chain connects TRBV28 to TRBJ2-1, with D possibly matching TRBD2 (6 bases). This CDR3 has 17 amino acids. V was trimmed by 1 base and J by 5 bases, leaving 18 bases between them. CDR1 is MDHEN and CDR2 is SYDVKM in the germline V gene. CDR3: CASSLYGGNAGDNEQFF. DNA of the CDR3: TGTGCCAGCAGTTTATATGGCGGGAATGCCGGGGACAATGAGCAGTTCTTC.

Remarks on this clonotype: One end of the junction varies from germline; a read error may be responsible. This chain uses TRBV11-3 with TRBJ2-7; D is undetermined. The germline gives CDR1 SGHNT, CDR2 YENEEA. The CDR3 contains 13 residues. The CDR3 loop reads CTSSLRMGYEHYF. The DNA of the CDR3 is TGTACCAGCAGCTTGAGGATGGGCTACGAGCACTACTTC. The full variable domain, in which reference TRBV11-3 and TRBJ2-7 provide the parts outside the CDR3, is EAGVVQSPRYKIIEKKQPVAFWCNPISGHNTLYWYLQNLGQGPELLIRYENEEAVDDSQLPKDRFSAERLKGVDSTLKIQPAELGDSAVYLCTSSLRMGYEHYFGPGTRLTVT.

The V gene is TRBV6-5, the J gene TRBJ2-7, with no clear D. The CDR3 spans 14 residues. The germline gives CDR1 MNHEY, CDR2 SVGAGI. Trimming left V 9 bases short and J 0 bases short, with 15 bases between. The CDR3 DNA follows: TGTGCCAGTAGTCTATACTACAACTCCTACGAGCAGTACTTC. Translating gives CASSLYYNSYEQYF.

This chain connects TRBV30 to TRBJ2-2; no clear D gene. Trimming removed 1 base at V and 7 bases at J, with 16 bases between. Germline CDR1 and CDR2: GTSNPN and SVGIG (reference sequence). This CDR3 contains 15 residues. The CDR3: CAWSAKSSDIGELFF. DNA of the CDR3: TGTGCCTGGAGTGCAAAATCTTCCGACATCGGGGAGCTGTTTTTT.

Concerning this clonotype itself: The conserved phenylalanine or tryptophan is not found at the CDR3 terminus, so this likely reflects a read error. The DNA is left out, because the CDR3 cannot be placed on it with certainty; the CDR3 is given as TCRdb lists it. The chain has TRBV11-1 and TRBJ2-7. The CDR3 numbers 13 amino acids, ends counted. Per the germline V gene, CDR1 is SGHAT and CDR2 is FQDESV (reference sequence). The CDR3 sequence: CDSSFGQAYEQYL.

Comments on this clonotype: The germline gene is not matched at one end of the junction; a read error may be the cause. This sequence joins TRBV12-5 and TRBJ2-5, with D tentatively TRBD2 (5 bases). This CDR3 region has 15 residues. Germline values: CDR1 LGHNT, CDR2 FRNRAP. The CDR3 DNA reads as TGTGTTAGTGCGCGAAACATAGCGATCCAAGAGACCCAGTACTTC. Residues: CVSARNIAIQETQYF.

The gene calls are TRBV11-2 and TRBJ2-7; a weak D match, TRBD2 (5 bases). This CDR3 has 15 residues. The V gene's germline CDR1 is SGHAT and CDR2 FQNNGV. The V end was cut by 1 base, the J end by 4 bases, with 14 bases between. DNA of the CDR3: TGTGCCAGCAGCTTAGTGGCAGGAGGCCATTACGAGCAGTACTTC. It specifies CASSLVAGGHYEQYF.

In regard to this clonotype: The junction departs from germline at one end; a sequencing error may be responsible. V usage is TRBV11-3 and J usage is TRBJ2-7; D is unclear. The better agreement between TRBJ2-1 and the DNA end casts doubt on the J call. Germline V gene sequence: CDR1 SGHNT, CDR2 YENEEA. CDR3 length: 13 residues. The CDR3 DNA sequence: TGTGTCAGCAGCTTGAGGAGAGGCTACGAGCAGTTCTTC. This encodes CVSSLRRGYEQFF.

Concerning this clonotype itself: One junction end does not reproduce the germline sequence, and a read error may be involved. This chain links TRBV12-5 with TRBJ2-3; perhaps TRBD1 as D (6 bases). This CDR3 comprises 17 residues. CDR1 is LGHNT, CDR2 FRNRAP, per germline. CDR3 amino acids: CVSGLGSQGHSTDTQYF. DNA for the CDR3: TGTGTTAGTGGCTTGGGCTCTCAGGGACACAGCACAGATACGCAGTATTTT.

The gene calls are TRBV11-2 and TRBJ1-1, with D unclear. V lost 11 bases and J 5 bases, leaving 21 bases between the germline ends. Germline V gene sequence: CDR1 SGHAT, CDR2 FQNNGV. The CDR3 is 14 amino acids. The CDR3 coding sequence is TGTGCCTACAGCTTGCTAATGCTCGGAACTGAAGCTTTCTTT. Residues: CAYSLLMLGTEAFF.